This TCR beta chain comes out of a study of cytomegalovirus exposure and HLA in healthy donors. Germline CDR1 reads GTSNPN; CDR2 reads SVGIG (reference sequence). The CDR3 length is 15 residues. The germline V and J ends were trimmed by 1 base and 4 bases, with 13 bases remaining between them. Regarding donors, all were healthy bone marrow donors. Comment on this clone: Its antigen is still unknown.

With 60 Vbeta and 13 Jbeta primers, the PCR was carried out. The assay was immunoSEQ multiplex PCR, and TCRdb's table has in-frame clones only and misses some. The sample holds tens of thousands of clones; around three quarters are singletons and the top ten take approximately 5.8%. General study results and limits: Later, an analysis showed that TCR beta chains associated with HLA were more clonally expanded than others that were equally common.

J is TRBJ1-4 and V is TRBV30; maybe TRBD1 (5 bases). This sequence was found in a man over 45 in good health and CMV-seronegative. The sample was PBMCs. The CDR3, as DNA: TGTGCCTGGAGTGAGATTGGGACTGGTAATGAAAAACTGTTTTTT. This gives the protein CAWSEIGTGNEKLFF.